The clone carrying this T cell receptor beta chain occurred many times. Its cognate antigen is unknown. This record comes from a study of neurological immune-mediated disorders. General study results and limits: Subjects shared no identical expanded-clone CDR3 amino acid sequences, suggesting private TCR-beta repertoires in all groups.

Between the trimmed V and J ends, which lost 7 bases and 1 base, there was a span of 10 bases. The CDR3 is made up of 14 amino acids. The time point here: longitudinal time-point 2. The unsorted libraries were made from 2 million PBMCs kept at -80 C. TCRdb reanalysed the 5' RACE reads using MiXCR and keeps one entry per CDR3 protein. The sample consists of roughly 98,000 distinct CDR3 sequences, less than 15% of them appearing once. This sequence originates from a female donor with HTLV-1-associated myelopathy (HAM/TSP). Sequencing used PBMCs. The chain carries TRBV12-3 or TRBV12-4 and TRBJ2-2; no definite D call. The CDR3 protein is CASILRLNTGELFF. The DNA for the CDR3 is TGTGCCAGCATACTCAGGCTGAACACCGGGGAGCTGTTTTTT.